Below, 3 T cell receptor beta chains from the same sample are listed, as sequenced in a study of shared clonotypes between healthy human individuals. Generated by immunoSEQ multiplex PCR, the TCRdb table keeps only in-frame clones and is missing some. The sample lists roughly 700,000 clones; around 72% were seen once. The sample comprised memory CD4+ T cells sorted from blood. Subset defined: CD45RA-negative fraction. The origin of the receptors is a woman between 25 and 40 years old in good health.

The V call is TRBV6-5, the J call TRBJ1-2; no definite D call. V was shortened by 2 bases and J by 6 bases, with 7 bases between the two germline ends. Per germline, CDR1 MNHEY and CDR2 SVGAGI. CDR3 length equals 12 residues. The CDR3 sequence: CASSYSQNGYTF. CDR3 nucleotides: TGTGCCAGCAGTTACAGCCAGAATGGCTACACCTTC.

The chain uses TRBV27 and TRBJ1-1, with no clear D. The CDR3 is made up of 15 amino acids. CDR1 is MNHEY and CDR2 is SMNVEV in the germline V gene (reference sequence). V lost 0 bases and J 4 bases, leaving 12 bases between the germline ends. DNA of the CDR3: TGTGCCAGCAGTTTATCGGCGACATGGGTCACTGAAGCTTTCTTT. Its translation is CASSLSATWVTEAFF.

This clone was counted only a few times. The chain combines TRBV6-5 with TRBJ2-7; tentatively, D is TRBD1 or TRBD2 (5 bases each). V lost 5 bases and J lost 2, with 10 bases in between. Germline CDR1 reads MNHEY; CDR2 reads SVGAGI. CDR3 length: 13 residues. CDR3 protein: CASSGDLAYEQYF. The CDR3 DNA reads as TGTGCCAGCAGTGGGGACCTTGCCTACGAGCAGTACTTC.